A selection of T cell receptor beta chains follows, all from one sample in a study of shared clonotypes between healthy human individuals. The table came from immunoSEQ multiplex PCR; TCRdb's copy has only in-frame clones and leaves some out. Altogether about 460,000 clones are present, more than 70% being singletons, with the ten largest covering around 12%. Sequenced material: PBMCs. The receptors come from a woman aged 40 to 49 in good health. Some clones in this sample may be carry-over from other donors' samples. Both conserved end residues are part of each CDR3. Each record gives: V gene, D gene, clone size, J gene, CDR3 protein, CDR3 DNA. D genes are given only for firm matches. Not every row has a clone size; where given, it reads once, few, many or a size class.

V gene: TRBV11-2
D gene: -
clone size: once
J gene: TRBJ2-7
CDR3 protein: CASTPGREPYEQYF
CDR3 DNA: TGTGCCAGCACCCCGGGCCGGGAACCCTACGAGCAGTACTTC

V gene: TRBV5-1
D gene: TRBD2
clone size: -
J gene: TRBJ2-7
CDR3 protein: CASSLGLGGEQYF
CDR3 DNA: TGCGCCAGCAGCCTGGGACTAGGGGGCGAGCAGTACTTC

V gene: TRBV6-5
D gene: TRBD1
clone size: -
J gene: TRBJ1-5
CDR3 protein: CATGDRRNQPQHF
CDR3 DNA: TGTGCCACCGGGGACAGACGCAATCAGCCCCAGCATTTT

V gene: TRBV7-9
D gene: -
clone size: -
J gene: TRBJ2-7
CDR3 protein: CASSNGLEQYF
CDR3 DNA: TGTGCCAGCAGTAACGGGCTTGAGCAGTACTTC

V gene: TRBV7-8
D gene: -
clone size: few
J gene: TRBJ2-4
CDR3 protein: CASSLRGGNIQYF
CDR3 DNA: TGTGCCAGCAGTCTAAGGGGAGGAAACATTCAGTACTTC

V gene: TRBV2
D gene: -
clone size: -
J gene: TRBJ2-1
CDR3 protein: CASSEYGGRYNEQFF
CDR3 DNA: TGTGCCAGCAGTGAATACGGGGGGCGTTACAATGAGCAGTTCTTC

V gene: TRBV11-3
D gene: -
clone size: -
J gene: TRBJ1-5
CDR3 protein: CASSLLCRWWQCQPQHF
CDR3 DNA: TGTGCCAGCAGCTTACTTTGTCGGTGGTGGCAGTGCCAGCCCCAGCATTTT

V gene: TRBV15
D gene: TRBD1
clone size: -
J gene: TRBJ2-7
CDR3 protein: CATSKRDRGLEEQYF
CDR3 DNA: TGTGCCACCAGCAAGCGGGACAGGGGGCTAGAAGAGCAGTACTTC

V gene: TRBV5-1
D gene: -
clone size: once
J gene: TRBJ2-5
CDR3 protein: CASSEGLARDAQYF
CDR3 DNA: TGCGCCAGCAGCGAGGGACTCGCACGGGATGCCCAGTACTTC

V gene: TRBV30
D gene: -
clone size: -
J gene: TRBJ2-4
CDR3 protein: CAWSPEGTIQYF
CDR3 DNA: TGTGCCTGGAGTCCTGAGGGTACCATTCAGTACTTC

V gene: TRBV27
D gene: -
clone size: -
J gene: TRBJ1-3
CDR3 protein: CASSNRQVSGNTIYF
CDR3 DNA: TGTGCCAGCAGTAACCGACAGGTCTCTGGAAACACCATATATTTT

V gene: TRBV19
D gene: -
clone size: -
J gene: TRBJ2-1
CDR3 protein: CASTSLPRQRGYYYNEQFF
CDR3 DNA: TGTGCCAGTACCTCGCTCCCGAGACAGAGGGGCTACTACTACAATGAGCAGTTCTTC

V gene: TRBV29-1
D gene: -
clone size: many
J gene: TRBJ2-3
CDR3 protein: CSVVTDSTDTQYF
CDR3 DNA: TGCAGCGTTGTAACAGATAGCACAGATACGCAGTATTTT

V gene: TRBV30
D gene: -
clone size: -
J gene: TRBJ1-2
CDR3 protein: CAWDTGWDGYTF
CDR3 DNA: TGTGCCTGGGACACAGGATGGGATGGCTACACCTTC

V gene: TRBV5-5
D gene: TRBD1
clone size: few
J gene: TRBJ1-1
CDR3 protein: CASSLRGIYTEAFF
CDR3 DNA: TGTGCCAGCAGCCTCAGGGGGATCTACACTGAAGCTTTCTTT

V gene: TRBV11-2
D gene: -
clone size: -
J gene: TRBJ2-3
CDR3 protein: CASSVLSSDTQYF
CDR3 DNA: TGTGCCAGCAGCGTCCTAAGTTCAGATACGCAGTATTTT

V gene: TRBV7-8
D gene: -
clone size: -
J gene: TRBJ2-7
CDR3 protein: CASSLAVRGGYEQYF
CDR3 DNA: TGTGCCAGCAGCTTAGCAGTTAGAGGTGGTTACGAGCAGTACTTC

V gene: TRBV30
D gene: TRBD1
clone size: -
J gene: TRBJ1-4
CDR3 protein: CAWRVGTANEKLFF
CDR3 DNA: TGTGCCTGGAGGGTCGGGACAGCTAATGAAAAACTGTTTTTT

V gene: TRBV7-2
D gene: -
clone size: -
J gene: TRBJ1-1
CDR3 protein: CASSLLTVNTEAFF
CDR3 DNA: TGTGCCAGCAGCTTGCTGACAGTTAACACTGAAGCTTTCTTT

V gene: TRBV7-6
D gene: TRBD1
clone size: -
J gene: TRBJ2-7
CDR3 protein: CASSLQGGSYEQYF
CDR3 DNA: TGTGCCAGCAGCCTACAGGGGGGCTCCTACGAGCAGTACTTC

V gene: TRBV19
D gene: TRBD1
clone size: once
J gene: TRBJ1-5
CDR3 protein: CASRDRGPGQPQHF
CDR3 DNA: TGTGCCAGCCGGGACAGGGGCCCCGGTCAGCCCCAGCATTTT

V gene: TRBV4-1
D gene: TRBD1
clone size: -
J gene: TRBJ2-1
CDR3 protein: CASSHPTGFYNEQFF
CDR3 DNA: TGCGCCAGCAGCCACCCGACAGGGTTCTACAATGAGCAGTTCTTC

V gene: TRBV2
D gene: -
clone size: -
J gene: TRBJ2-7
CDR3 protein: CASTAEGYEQYF
CDR3 DNA: TGTGCCAGCACCGCGGAGGGTTACGAGCAGTACTTC

V gene: TRBV15
D gene: TRBD1
clone size: -
J gene: TRBJ1-2
CDR3 protein: CATSRGGGEGGYTF
CDR3 DNA: TGTGCCACCAGCAGAGGAGGGGGCGAGGGTGGCTACACCTTC

V gene: TRBV5-4
D gene: -
clone size: once
J gene: TRBJ1-5
CDR3 protein: CASSLGGDQPQHF
CDR3 DNA: TGTGCCAGCAGCTTGGGGGGGGACCAGCCCCAGCATTTT

V gene: TRBV7-9
D gene: TRBD1
clone size: -
J gene: TRBJ1-1
CDR3 protein: CASSLYTGDSEAFF
CDR3 DNA: TGTGCCAGCAGCTTGTATACAGGGGACTCTGAAGCTTTCTTT

V gene: TRBV27
D gene: -
clone size: few
J gene: TRBJ2-7
CDR3 protein: CASSLYGTQPYEQYF
CDR3 DNA: TGTGCCAGCAGTTTATACGGGACCCAGCCCTACGAGCAGTACTTC

V gene: TRBV9
D gene: -
clone size: -
J gene: TRBJ2-7
CDR3 protein: CASSVGLTNYEQYF
CDR3 DNA: TGTGCCAGCAGCGTAGGGCTTACTAACTACGAGCAGTACTTC

V gene: TRBV7-6
D gene: -
clone size: -
J gene: TRBJ2-5
CDR3 protein: CASSLDLGAQETQYF
CDR3 DNA: TGTGCCAGCAGCTTAGATTTGGGAGCCCAAGAGACCCAGTACTTC

V gene: TRBV2
D gene: -
clone size: medium-sized
J gene: TRBJ1-2
CDR3 protein: CASIAVGGGYTF
CDR3 DNA: TGTGCCAGCATAGCGGTAGGAGGTGGCTACACCTTC

V gene: TRBV7-2
D gene: TRBD2
clone size: -
J gene: TRBJ2-5
CDR3 protein: CASRPGLAGETQYF
CDR3 DNA: TGTGCCAGCAGACCGGGACTAGCGGGAGAGACCCAGTACTTC

V gene: TRBV6-1
D gene: -
clone size: -
J gene: TRBJ1-5
CDR3 protein: CASSEKWEGYQPQHF
CDR3 DNA: TGTGCCAGCAGTGAAAAATGGGAGGGGTATCAGCCCCAGCATTTT

V gene: TRBV11-2
D gene: TRBD2
clone size: -
J gene: TRBJ2-3
CDR3 protein: CASSLYGRGTDTQYF
CDR3 DNA: TGTGCCAGCAGCTTATACGGGAGGGGCACAGATACGCAGTATTTT

V gene: TRBV7-9
D gene: TRBD2
clone size: -
J gene: TRBJ2-3
CDR3 protein: CASSFAGVDTQYF
CDR3 DNA: TGTGCCAGCAGCTTCGCGGGAGTAGATACGCAGTATTTT

V gene: TRBV27
D gene: TRBD2
clone size: once
J gene: TRBJ2-7
CDR3 protein: CASSLSGTSTREQYF
CDR3 DNA: TGTGCCAGCAGTTTATCCGGGACTAGCACTCGCGAGCAGTACTTC

V gene: TRBV10-1
D gene: -
clone size: -
J gene: TRBJ2-5
CDR3 protein: CARGIQETQYF
CDR3 DNA: TGCGCCAGGGGGATTCAAGAGACCCAGTACTTC

V gene: TRBV2
D gene: TRBD1
clone size: -
J gene: TRBJ1-5
CDR3 protein: CASGTAFNQPQHF
CDR3 DNA: TGTGCCTCCGGGACAGCCTTCAATCAGCCCCAGCATTTT

V gene: TRBV18
D gene: TRBD2
clone size: -
J gene: TRBJ2-1
CDR3 protein: CASSPPGGGYNEQFF
CDR3 DNA: TGTGCCAGCTCACCACCGGGCGGGGGGTACAATGAGCAGTTCTTC

V gene: TRBV6-6
D gene: -
clone size: -
J gene: TRBJ1-1
CDR3 protein: CASRTQGSSVAFF
CDR3 DNA: TGTGCCAGCAGGACACAGGGAAGTTCTGTAGCTTTCTTT

V gene: TRBV19
D gene: -
clone size: -
J gene: TRBJ2-1
CDR3 protein: CASSDRGYAYNEQFF
CDR3 DNA: TGTGCCAGTTCTGATCGGGGTTATGCCTACAATGAGCAGTTCTTC

V gene: TRBV5-4
D gene: -
clone size: -
J gene: TRBJ2-3
CDR3 protein: CASSLDGDTQYF
CDR3 DNA: TGTGCCAGCAGCTTAGACGGGGATACGCAGTATTTT

V gene: TRBV7-2
D gene: -
clone size: -
J gene: TRBJ2-1
CDR3 protein: CASSLGLALEQFF
CDR3 DNA: TGTGCCAGCAGCTTAGGCCTAGCGCTTGAGCAGTTCTTC

V gene: TRBV20-1
D gene: -
clone size: -
J gene: TRBJ1-5
CDR3 protein: CSASRDQPQHF
CDR3 DNA: TGCAGTGCTAGCCGGGATCAGCCCCAGCATTTT

V gene: TRBV5-1
D gene: -
clone size: once
J gene: TRBJ2-1
CDR3 protein: CASSSSVGQEQFF
CDR3 DNA: TGCGCCAGCAGCTCCTCGGTGGGGCAGGAGCAGTTCTTC

V gene: TRBV30
D gene: -
clone size: many
J gene: TRBJ2-4
CDR3 protein: CAWSVWGADIQYF
CDR3 DNA: TGTGCCTGGAGTGTGTGGGGGGCGGACATTCAGTACTTC

V gene: TRBV7-9
D gene: -
clone size: -
J gene: TRBJ1-1
CDR3 protein: CASSRNQGTEAFF
CDR3 DNA: TGTGCCAGCAGCCGGAACCAGGGCACTGAAGCTTTCTTT

V gene: TRBV28
D gene: -
clone size: -
J gene: TRBJ2-7
CDR3 protein: CASTSLPGRATRGEQYF
CDR3 DNA: TGTGCCAGCACCTCCTTACCGGGACGAGCCACAAGGGGCGAGCAGTACTTC